The clone carrying this T cell receptor beta chain was seen many times. Its cognate antigen is unknown. The V gene lost 0 bases and the J gene lost 3 bases, with 7 bases spanning the gap. The CDR3 length is 14 residues. Looked up from germline, CDR1 is KGHDR and CDR2 is SFDVKD. This sample was taken from a study of T cells in Graves' hyperthyroidism and ophthalmopathy. Study-level results: From stable hyperthyroidism, ophthalmopathy was separated by a 13 V-J model.

Amplification of TCR beta CDR3 regions used RNA as the template. First-round RT-PCR with HTBI primers amplified the TCR CDR3 region. TCRdb recomputed calls from the multiplex PCR reads with MiXCR, one row per CDR3 protein. The sample holds a few hundred thousand distinct CDR3 sequences, around 45% seen once. Sequenced input: peripheral blood or thyroid tissue (not recorded which). This TCR came from a woman aged 18-35 years with Graves' hyperthyroidism. The rearrangement joins TRBV24-1 to TRBJ1-2, with D hard to call. Here the CDR3 DNA reads TGTGCCACCAGTGATTTGACCGAAGACTATGGCTACACCTTC. This sequence encodes CATSDLTEDYGYTF.